Below, 16 T cell receptor beta chains from the same sample are listed, as sequenced in a study of regulatory T cells in long-lasting Graves disease. Building of the TCR beta libraries involved iRepertoire HTBI primers and Arm-PCR of CDR3 regions. TCRdb ran MiXCR on the multiplex PCR reads and lists one entry per CDR3 protein. The sample includes a few hundred thousand distinct CDR3 sequences, roughly 23% of them seen just once. Time point indicated: persistent/refractory GD, antithyroid drugs over 5 years with positive TRAb. There was RNA extracted from PBMCs, and the TCR library was made from it. This sample comprised peripheral blood mononuclear cells (PBMCs), obtained when the disease was refractory, from a patient treated with antithyroid drugs. Receptors were obtained from a female donor with Graves disease.

At least ten counts were recorded for this clonotype. J is TRBJ2-7 and V is TRBV12-3 or TRBV12-4, with D possibly being TRBD2 (6 bases). The CDR3 has 14 residues. The germline V and J ends were trimmed by 5 bases and 5 bases, with 16 bases remaining between them. CDR3 loop: CASSPQTGVHEQYF. The CDR3 DNA reads TGTGCCAGCAGTCCACAAACGGGGGTTCACGAGCAGTACTTC.

This clonotype has a count of ten or more. The rearrangement links TRBV11-3 to TRBJ2-2; 7 positions match TRBD1. Per germline, CDR1 SGHNT and CDR2 YENEEA. The V segment lost 6 bases and the J segment 0 bases; nucleotides outside the gene matches: 4. This CDR3 region has 15 residues. This chain's CDR3 is CASSTGVANTGELFF. DNA for the CDR3: TGTGCCAGCAGTACAGGGGTCGCGAACACCGGGGAGCTGTTTTTT.

This chain uses TRBV19 with TRBJ2-2; 12 nucleotides match TRBD2. The ends lost 5 bases at V and 4 bases at J; junction bases unmatched: 8. Germline CDR1 reads LNHDA; CDR2 reads SQIVND (reference sequence). CDR3 size: 17 residues. The CDR3 loop reads CASSSKLAGGPTGELFF. The CDR3 DNA reads TGTGCCAGTAGTTCGAAACTAGCGGGGGGCCCCACCGGGGAGCTGTTTTTT.

A remark on this clonotype: A much larger clone is a single base away; this may be a read error. The genes are TRBV7-2 and TRBJ2-7; 10 bases align to TRBD2. The length of the CDR3 is 14 residues. Germline V gene data show CDR1 as SGHTA and CDR2 as FQGNSA. V lost 4 bases, J lost 4 bases, and 4 bases stayed unmatched. Here the CDR3 DNA reads TGTGCCAGCAGCTGGTGGACTAGCGGTTACGAGCAGTACTTC. Translation gives CASSWWTSGYEQYF. The full variable domain, in which reference TRBV7-2 and TRBJ2-7 provide the parts outside the CDR3, is GAGVSQSPSNKVTEKGKDVELRCDPISGHTALYWYRQSLGQGLEFLIYFQGNSAPDKSGLPSDRFSAERTGGSVSTLTIQRTQQEDSAVYLCASSWWTSGYEQYFGPGTRLTVT.

This clonotype was counted at least ten times. This chain joins TRBV29-1 and TRBJ2-5; TRBD1 agrees at 7 bases. CDR1 is SQVTM and CDR2 is ANQGSEA in the germline V gene. The trim removed 2 bases at V and 4 bases at J, leaving 7 bases unmatched. This CDR3 is built from 14 residues. The CDR3 DNA sequence: TGCAGCGTTGAATTGGGCAGGGGGAGAGAGACCCAGTACTTC. It yields the protein CSVELGRGRETQYF.

The sample holds many counts of this clonotype. The J gene is TRBJ1-2, the V gene TRBV28, with D perhaps matching TRBD1 (6 bases). The V end lost 1 base, the J end lost 5 bases, and 14 bases lay between the germline ends. Germline V lookup: CDR1 MDHEN, CDR2 SYDVKM. This CDR3 comprises 15 residues. CDR3 DNA: TGTGCCAGCAGTTTATCGCGCAGGGGTGGATATGGCTACACCTTC. This sequence encodes CASSLSRRGGYGYTF.

The rearrangement joins TRBV30 to TRBJ1-3, with 9 bases identical to TRBD1. This CDR3 has 17 amino acids. Germline lookup yields CDR1 GTSNPN and CDR2 SVGIG (reference sequence). V shed 2 bases and J 0 bases; nucleotides not matched to a gene: 8. CDR3 in DNA: TGTGCCTGGAGTCCAAAGACAGGGGGTGGCTCTGGAAACACCATATATTTT. It codes for CAWSPKTGGGSGNTIYF.

This clonotype was picked up many times. V usage is TRBV6-1 and J usage is TRBJ1-4, with a possible D match to TRBD1 (6 bases). Trimming pared 7 bases from V and 5 bases from J, leaving 23 bases between. Germline-derived CDR1 and CDR2 are MNHNS and SASEGT. This CDR3 is 17 amino acids long. DNA for the CDR3: TGTGCCAGCAAAAGCCCGGGACAAGGGAGGTTGAATGAAAAACTGTTTTTT. Translated, it gives CASKSPGQGRLNEKLFF.

This clonotype was counted many times. The chain links TRBV2 to TRBJ2-2; D remains unclear. The CDR3 sequence is 15 residues long. The V and J ends lost 5 bases and 8 bases respectively, with 18 bases between them. In germline, CDR1 is SNHLY, CDR2 FYNNEI. CDR3 DNA sequence: TGTGCCAGCAGTCGAAGCGAAACACTACGGGGGGAGCTGTTTTTT. It encodes CASSRSETLRGELFF.

This clonotype was seen ten or more times. V and J are TRBV20-1 and TRBJ2-5; the match to TRBD2 covers 7 bases. Trimming took 6 bases from V and 5 from J; bases not matched to a gene: 9. Germline CDR1 and CDR2: DFQATT and SNEGSKA (reference sequence). CDR3 length: 13 residues. This CDR3 reads CSAQRGLRETQYF. CDR3 coding DNA: TGCAGTGCCCAGCGGGGCCTCCGGGAGACCCAGTACTTC.

This clonotype appeared many times. The gene calls are TRBV2 and TRBJ2-7, with 7 positions matching TRBD2. Per germline, CDR1 SNHLY and CDR2 FYNNEI. V shed 4 bases, J shed 5 bases, and the junction held 11 bases outside the gene matches. The CDR3 is 15 residues long. The CDR3 bases are TGTGCCAGCAGTGTAGTCAGCGGGGCGGGAGACGAGCAGTACTTC. Translation gives CASSVVSGAGDEQYF.

There are a few counts of this clonotype. This chain connects TRBV5-1 to TRBJ2-3; 7 positions agree with TRBD1. Per germline, CDR1 SGHRS and CDR2 YFSETQ. V was pared by 8 bases and J by 2 bases, with 8 bases of the junction left unmatched. CDR3 length: 14 amino acids. The CDR3 sequence: CASRDSPDTDTQYF. The CDR3 DNA sequence: TGCGCCAGTAGGGACAGCCCAGACACAGATACGCAGTATTTT.

The rearrangement links TRBV27 to TRBJ2-4, with D perhaps TRBD1 or TRBD2 (5 bases each). CDR3 length equals 19 residues. Germline values: CDR1 MNHEY, CDR2 SMNVEV (reference sequence). Trimming shortened V by 3 bases and J by 4 bases, and 25 bases separated the two germline ends. The CDR3 spells CASSFSNKLGRGWKNIQYF. The CDR3 nucleotides read TGTGCCAGCAGTTTTTCCAACAAACTGGGACGAGGGTGGAAAAACATTCAGTACTTC.

This clonotype was recorded many times. The V gene is TRBV15, the J gene TRBJ1-4, with D maybe TRBD1 (5 bases). The CDR3 is made up of 11 amino acids. CDR1 and CDR2 (germline): LNHNV, YYDKDF (reference sequence). Trimming cost V 5 bases and J 16 bases, with 14 bases left between them. The CDR3 sequence is CATSRGTLWFF. CDR3 nucleotides: TGTGCCACCAGCCGCGGGACCTTGTGGTTTTTT.

V usage is TRBV6-1 and J usage is TRBJ2-6; D remains ambiguous. The CDR3 spans 16 residues. The V and J ends lost 3 bases and 0 bases respectively, with 9 bases between them. CDR1 and CDR2 from the germline V gene are MNHNS and SASEGT. CDR3 loop: CASSEQTGSGANVLTF. In nucleotides, the CDR3 is TGTGCCAGCAGTGAGCAGACCGGCTCTGGGGCCAACGTCCTGACTTTC.

This clonotype came up many times. J is TRBJ2-5 and V is TRBV20-1; unclear D gene. Per the germline V gene, CDR1 is DFQATT and CDR2 is SNEGSKA (reference sequence). V was clipped by 1 base and J by 5 bases, with 8 bases between them. The CDR3 sequence is 12 residues long. The CDR3 nucleotides are TGCAGTGCTAGAGCCATCAAGGAGACCCAGTACTTC. Protein sequence: CSARAIKETQYF.